This T cell receptor beta chain stems from a study of beta chain features in type 1 diabetes. Expressed TCRB transcripts were sequenced because the entire RNA isolate underwent reverse transcription. Here immunoSEQ multiplex PCR was the method, and the copy in TCRdb shows in-frame clones only, minus some. The table lists about 260,000 clones, more than 65% of them singletons, with around 0.05% in the top ten. Sampling consisted of one heparinised blood draw per donor, averaging about 116 mL. All of the sorted populations showed purity greater than 95%. The V segment lost 5 bases and the J segment 5 bases; nucleotides outside the gene matches: 10. Germline-derived CDR1 and CDR2 are SGHDT and YYEEEE. The CDR3 extends over 15 amino acids.

This receptor was taken from a man aged 30 to 45 in good health. The sequenced material came from naive CD4+ T cells from blood. The chain links TRBV5-6 to TRBJ2-1; 7 bases fit TRBD2. CDR3 sequence: CASRPLGGGNNEQFF. The CDR3 bases are TGTGCCAGCAGGCCTCTTGGCGGGGGTAACAATGAGCAGTTCTTC.